A selection of T cell receptor beta chains follows, all from one sample in a study of cytomegalovirus exposure and HLA in healthy donors. Only in-frame clones appear in the TCRdb table, and some are missing; sequencing was by immunoSEQ multiplex PCR. The table has nearly 200,000 clones, about three quarters seen once. Sequenced sample: PBMCs. The receptors shown here come from a woman aged 25 to 45 in good health and CMV-seropositive. Both conserved end residues are part of each CDR3. Each record gives: V gene, clone size, D gene, J gene, CDR3 protein, CDR3 DNA. D genes are given only for firm matches. Clone size is shown for a subset of rows, as once, few, many or a class of expanded clone.

TRBV27	-	TRBD1	TRBJ1-2	CASSPRQGLNYGYTF	TGTGCCAGCAGTCCCCGACAGGGGCTTAACTATGGCTACACCTTC
TRBV7-2	few	TRBD1	TRBJ2-4	CASSLGDRGNIQYF	TGTGCCAGCAGCTTAGGGGACAGGGGAAACATTCAGTACTTC
TRBV6-5	-	TRBD1	TRBJ1-4	CASSPRTGGDEKLFF	TGTGCCAGCAGTCCTAGGACAGGGGGGGATGAAAAACTGTTTTTT
TRBV28	-	TRBD2	TRBJ2-1	CASSLRSGAGDYNEQFF	TGTGCCAGCAGTTTACGGAGCGGAGCGGGGGATTACAATGAGCAGTTCTTC
TRBV6-5	few	TRBD1	TRBJ2-5	CASSAPTGVGTQYF	TGTGCCAGCAGTGCCCCGACAGGGGTTGGGACCCAGTACTTC
TRBV2	-	TRBD1	TRBJ1-2	CASRRGSGQGHGYTF	TGTGCCAGCAGAAGAGGGTCGGGACAGGGACATGGCTACACCTTC
TRBV19	-	-	TRBJ1-2	CASSIRGEGSYGYTF	TGTGCCAGTAGTATACGAGGGGAGGGAAGCTATGGCTACACCTTC
TRBV14	-	TRBD2	TRBJ2-5	CASSQLGRGGETQYF	TGTGCCAGCAGCCAACTAGGGCGGGGGGGAGAGACCCAGTACTTC
TRBV18	few	-	TRBJ2-2	CASSPPSSGNTGELFF	TGTGCCAGCTCACCACCTTCCAGCGGGAACACCGGGGAGCTGTTTTTT
TRBV5-1	-	-	TRBJ1-4	CASSLMGAPDEKLFF	TGCGCCAGCAGTTTGATGGGGGCGCCGGATGAAAAACTGTTTTTT
TRBV7-3	few	TRBD1	TRBJ2-3	CASSIGTGLTDTQYF	TGTGCCAGCAGCATCGGGACAGGGCTCACAGATACGCAGTATTTT
TRBV18	once	-	TRBJ1-6	CASSLTGNNSPLHF	TGTGCCAGCTCACTTACAGGGAATAATTCACCCCTCCACTTT
TRBV6-6	-	-	TRBJ2-3	CASSYSIAAGTDTQYF	TGTGCCAGCAGTTACTCGATAGCGGCGGGGACCGATACGCAGTATTTT
TRBV7-9	-	-	TRBJ1-2	CASSLAGANYGYTF	TGTGCCAGCAGCTTAGCGGGAGCTAACTATGGCTACACCTTC
TRBV5-4	-	-	TRBJ1-5	CASSLDREDQPQHF	TGTGCCAGCAGCTTGGACAGGGAAGACCAGCCCCAGCATTTT
TRBV4-1	-	-	TRBJ2-7	CASSQGTNSYEQYF	TGCGCCAGCAGCCAAGGGACAAACTCCTACGAGCAGTACTTC
TRBV27	-	-	TRBJ2-3	CASTSRGTDTQYF	TGTGCCAGCACCTCACGGGGAACAGATACGCAGTATTTT
TRBV4-3	-	-	TRBJ2-1	CASSQEGASYNEQFF	TGCGCCAGCAGCCAAGAGGGGGCCTCCTACAATGAGCAGTTCTTC
TRBV7-2	-	-	TRBJ2-1	CASSLHRDPSSYNEQFF	TGTGCCAGCAGCTTGCACAGGGACCCGAGCTCCTACAATGAGCAGTTCTTC
TRBV7-2	-	-	TRBJ1-1	CASSLRHFNTEAFF	TGTGCCAGCAGCTTAAGACATTTTAACACTGAAGCTTTCTTT
TRBV2	-	-	TRBJ2-7	CASSHTYEQYF	TGTGCCAGCTCACACACCTACGAGCAGTACTTC
TRBV27	-	-	TRBJ1-1	CASSPLGGAAAFF	TGTGCCAGCAGTCCCCTGGGGGGGGCGGCGGCTTTCTTT
TRBV7-8	-	TRBD2	TRBJ2-1	CASSLDLGLAGYNEQFF	TGTGCCAGCAGCTTGGATCTGGGACTAGCGGGTTACAATGAGCAGTTCTTC
TRBV7-2	-	TRBD1	TRBJ1-2	CASSFSLRDRGVRRYGYTF	TGTGCCAGCAGCTTTAGCCTGCGGGACAGGGGTGTTCGAAGGTATGGCTACACCTTC
TRBV7-3	-	TRBD2	TRBJ2-2	CATSTGGITGELFF	TGTGCCACTTCAACGGGAGGGATCACCGGGGAGCTGTTTTTT
TRBV5-1	-	-	TRBJ2-5	CASSPGTQETQYF	TGCGCCAGCAGCCCGGGAACTCAAGAGACCCAGTACTTC
TRBV11-2	-	-	TRBJ2-2	CASSLHVALNTGELFF	TGTGCCAGCAGCTTACATGTAGCGCTGAACACCGGGGAGCTGTTTTTT
TRBV6-6	once	TRBD2	TRBJ2-7	CASVAGGAGYEQYF	TGTGCCAGCGTCGCCGGGGGGGCTGGGTACGAGCAGTACTTC
TRBV27	-	TRBD1	TRBJ2-7	CASNTGGPAYEQYF	TGTGCCAGCAACACAGGGGGCCCTGCCTACGAGCAGTACTTC
TRBV5-1	-	TRBD1	TRBJ1-2	CASSGDSFYGYTF	TGCGCCAGCTCCGGGGACAGTTTCTATGGCTACACCTTC
TRBV6-5	-	TRBD1	TRBJ2-7	CASRVGQTSYEQYF	TGTGCCAGCAGGGTGGGACAGACCTCCTACGAGCAGTACTTC
TRBV18	-	TRBD1	TRBJ1-1	CASSTQETGLTEAFF	TGTGCCAGCTCTACTCAGGAGACAGGGCTCACTGAAGCTTTCTTT
TRBV7-2	-	TRBD2	TRBJ2-7	CASSVSGMEAYEQYF	TGTGCCAGCAGCGTTAGCGGGATGGAGGCCTACGAGCAGTACTTC
TRBV15	-	-	TRBJ2-1	CATSKRNEQFF	TGTGCCACCAGCAAGCGCAATGAGCAGTTCTTC
TRBV15	few	TRBD1	TRBJ1-2	CATSRGQGYYGYTF	TGTGCCACCAGCAGGGGACAGGGGTACTATGGCTACACCTTC
TRBV19	-	-	TRBJ1-1	CASGNQVEAFF	TGTGCCAGCGGGAACCAGGTTGAAGCTTTCTTT
TRBV25-1	-	TRBD2	TRBJ2-3	CASRLAGGEDTQYF	TGTGCCAGCAGACTAGCGGGAGGAGAAGATACGCAGTATTTT
TRBV4-2	few	-	TRBJ2-1	CASSQELLAPNNEQFF	TGTGCCAGCAGCCAAGAACTACTAGCTCCAAACAATGAGCAGTTCTTC
TRBV6-1	-	TRBD2	TRBJ2-7	CASSRETSGSYEQYF	TGTGCCAGCAGTCGCGAGACTAGCGGGAGTTACGAGCAGTACTTC